Following are 29 T cell receptor beta chains from one sample sequenced in a study of control samples from healthy donors and cancer patients. Only in-frame clones appear in the TCRdb table, and some are missing; sequencing was by immunoSEQ multiplex PCR. The sample holds around 97,000 clones, 85% to 90% seen once. The sequenced sample was PBMCs. The receptors stem from a man aged 60 to 75 with lung cancer.

The chain is built from TRBV7-8 and TRBJ2-3; D may be TRBD1 (7 bases). The CDR3 contains 15 residues. Between the trimmed V and J ends, which lost 5 bases and 1 base, there was a span of 13 bases. Germline loops: CDR1 SGHVS, CDR2 FQNEAQ. The CDR3 DNA reads as TGTGCCAGCAGCCTTAGCAGGGGGGGCACAGATACGCAGTATTTT. It is translated as CASSLSRGGTDTQYF. Together with reference TRBV7-8 and TRBJ2-3, the CDR3 gives the full variable domain: GAGVSQSPRYKVAKRGQDVALRCDPISGHVSLFWYQQALGQGPEFLTYFQNEAQLDKSGLPSDRFFAERPEGSVSTLKIQRTQQEDSAVYLCASSLSRGGTDTQYFGPGTRLTVL.

The V and J genes are TRBV10-3 and TRBJ2-3; TRBD2 might be the D (6 bases). The V and J ends lost 9 bases and 0 bases respectively, with 7 bases between them. The V gene's germline CDR1 is ENHRY and CDR2 SYGVKD. The CDR3 spans 12 residues. The CDR3 nucleotides read TGTGCCATTGCGGGGAGCACAGATACGCAGTATTTT. It specifies CAIAGSTDTQYF.

This sequence joins TRBV7-2 and TRBJ2-3; D perhaps matches TRBD1 (6 bases). Germline lookup yields CDR1 SGHTA and CDR2 FQGNSA. This CDR3 region has 12 residues. The ends were cut back, 5 bases at V and 8 bases at J, with 11 bases in the middle. The CDR3 sequence is CASSPEGVTQYF. As DNA, the CDR3 is TGTGCCAGCAGCCCCGAGGGGGTTACGCAGTATTTT.

V is TRBV7-3 and J is TRBJ2-1; TRBD2 agrees at 7 bases. Unmatched junction bases numbered 17, after V lost 5 bases and J lost 7 bases. CDR1 and CDR2 (germline): SGHTA, FQGTGA. The CDR3 has 17 amino acids. CDR3 bases: TGTGCCAGCAGCCGATACCCAGGAAGCGGGAATCGAAATGAGCAGTTCTTC. Amino acids: CASSRYPGSGNRNEQFF.

This clone was observed a single time. The rearrangement links TRBV19 to TRBJ2-5; 7 bases align to TRBD1. The J segment lost 2 bases and the V segment lost 5 bases, leaving 11 bases of the junction unmatched. CDR1 and CDR2 from the germline V gene are LNHDA and SQIVND (reference sequence). This CDR3 is built from 16 residues. In DNA form, the CDR3 reads TGTGCCAGTAGTCCGATGACAGGGACCTTACAAGAGACCCAGTACTTC. Translating gives CASSPMTGTLQETQYF.

This clone was found once. This sequence joins TRBV6-6 and TRBJ2-7; D unclear. The CDR3 extends over 16 amino acids. Germline values: CDR1 MNHNY, CDR2 SVGAGI (reference sequence). The V and J ends lost 0 bases and 1 base respectively, with 13 bases between them. Here the CDR3 DNA reads TGTGCCAGCAGTTACTCGCAGACGGCGCCTTCCTACGAGCAGTACGTC. Translation gives CASSYSQTAPSYEQYV.

The chain is built from TRBV5-6 and TRBJ1-1; D gene uncertain. Trimming took 0 bases from V and 4 from J, leaving 10 bases between them. CDR3 length: 14 amino acids. The germline CDR1 and CDR2 sequences are SGHDT and YYEEEE. CDR3 DNA: TGTGCCAGCAGCTTGGTTGGCGCGGGCACTGAAGCTTTCTTT. Protein: CASSLVGAGTEAFF.

The chain combines TRBV7-3 with TRBJ2-2, with 10 bases that match TRBD1. CDR1 SGHTA and CDR2 FQGTGA come from the germline V gene. There are 18 residues in the CDR3. The V segment lost 1 base and the J segment 6 bases; nucleotides outside the gene matches: 11. The CDR3 region is CASSLMGQGPSRSGELFF. The CDR3 bases are TGTGCCAGCAGCTTAATGGGACAGGGGCCCTCGCGGTCCGGGGAGCTGTTTTTT.

V and J are TRBV18 and TRBJ1-5; a weak D match, TRBD1 (6 bases). The germline V gene has CDR1 KGHSH and CDR2 LQKENI. The CDR3 consists of 15 residues. V was trimmed by 3 bases and J by 4 bases, leaving 13 bases between them. CDR3: CASSPRQDSNQPQHF. As DNA, the CDR3 is TGTGCCAGCTCACCCAGACAGGATTCTAATCAGCCCCAGCATTTT.

This clone occurred once. The chain recombines TRBV12-5 with TRBJ2-6; D unclear. Germline values: CDR1 LGHNT, CDR2 FRNRAP. Trimming took 9 bases from V and 2 from J, leaving 23 bases between them. The CDR3 sequence is 18 residues long. The DNA for the CDR3 is TGTGCTAGCAAAACCTTACCTCCCTCTCCCCCTGGGGCCAACGTCCTGACTTTC. The encoded protein is CASKTLPPSPPGANVLTF. Complete variable domain (other parts from reference TRBV12-5 and TRBJ2-6): DARVTQTPRHKVTEMGQEVTMRCQPILGHNTVFWYRQTMMQGLELLAYFRNRAPLDDSGMPKDRFSAEMPDATLATLKIQPSEPRDSAVYFCASKTLPPSPPGANVLTFGAGSRLTVL.

This clone has just one count. The V call is TRBV15, the J call TRBJ2-7; tentatively, D is TRBD1 or TRBD2 (5 bases each). Germline V gene sequence: CDR1 LNHNV, CDR2 YYDKDF (reference sequence). This CDR3 has 15 residues. V dropped 3 bases and J dropped 2 bases, with 14 bases sitting between them. The CDR3 bases are TGTGCCACCAGCAGTAGGGACCGTTACACCTACGAGCAGTACTTC. Translation: CATSSRDRYTYEQYF.

The V call is TRBV24-1, the J call TRBJ2-5; D is uncertain. Germline V gives CDR1 KGHDR, CDR2 SFDVKD. The ends were cut back, 0 bases at V and 4 bases at J, with 5 bases in the middle. This CDR3 region has 13 residues. Here the CDR3 reads CATSDLTGETQYF. CDR3 sequence (DNA): TGTGCCACCAGTGATTTGACTGGAGAGACCCAGTACTTC.

The chain couples TRBV15 to TRBJ1-4; D call uncertain. The CDR3 contains 11 residues. Trimming cost V 3 bases and J 6 bases, with 2 bases left between them. Per germline, CDR1 LNHNV and CDR2 YYDKDF (reference sequence). DNA of the CDR3: TGTGCCACCAGCAGCTATGAAAAACTGTTTTTT. Amino acid sequence: CATSSYEKLFF.

This clone was observed once. The V call is TRBV5-1, the J call TRBJ1-1; perhaps TRBD1 as D (6 bases). In germline, CDR1 is SGHRS, CDR2 YFSETQ. CDR3 length: 18 residues. V dropped 4 bases and J dropped 1 base, with 23 bases sitting between them. DNA of the CDR3: TGCGCCAGCAGCACAATCCCCGGACAGCAAGGGGAGAACACTGAAGCTTTCTTT. It is translated as CASSTIPGQQGENTEAFF.

This chain joins TRBV29-1 and TRBJ1-3; the D is unclear. The CDR3 covers 14 residues. Trimming shortened V by 7 bases and J by 0 bases, and 13 bases separated the two germline ends. CDR1 is SQVTM, CDR2 ANQGSEA, per germline. The CDR3 DNA follows: TGCAGCGCCCTAGGCGGGAGCTCTGGAAACACCATATATTTT. It yields the protein CSALGGSSGNTIYF.

The chain is built from TRBV6-1 and TRBJ1-3; TRBD1 is a possible D gene (5 bases). CDR3 length equals 19 residues. V dropped 1 base and J dropped 12 bases, with 31 bases sitting between them. From germline, CDR1 is MNHNS and CDR2 SASEGT. This CDR3 is CASSEVDGRTRTFSGGIYF. The CDR3 bases are TGTGCCAGCAGTGAAGTAGATGGCAGGACAAGGACGTTCTCTGGTGGCATATATTTT.

The chain couples TRBV5-6 to TRBJ2-2; D is undetermined. V was cut by 2 bases and J by 0 bases, with 8 bases left in between. The CDR3 covers 15 residues. Germline values: CDR1 SGHDT, CDR2 YYEEEE. The CDR3 here is CASSFRMTNTGELFF. The CDR3 nucleotides read TGTGCCAGCAGCTTTCGGATGACGAACACCGGGGAGCTGTTTTTT.

V gene TRBV3-1 (or the pseudogene TRBV3-2) combines with J gene TRBJ2-1; D gene ambiguous. Trimming took 6 bases from V and 0 from J, leaving 12 bases between them. The CDR3 is 15 amino acids. CDR1 and CDR2 from the germline V gene are LGHDT and YNNKEL (reference sequence). In DNA form, the CDR3 reads TGTGCCAGCAGAAGAACAGATGGCTCCTACAATGAGCAGTTCTTC. This sequence encodes CASRRTDGSYNEQFF.

The J gene is TRBJ2-7, the V gene TRBV27, with TRBD1 matching 11 bases. The trim removed 3 bases at V and 5 bases at J, leaving 9 bases unmatched. The CDR3 has 16 amino acids. Germline V gene lookup returns CDR1 MNHEY and CDR2 SMNVEV (reference sequence). CDR3 loop: CASSFVGQGVKDEQYF. The CDR3 region has the DNA TGTGCCAGCAGTTTCGTGGGACAGGGGGTTAAGGACGAGCAGTACTTC.

This clone was seen a single time. The gene calls are TRBV11-1 and TRBJ1-3; a possible D gene is TRBD1 (5 bases). CDR3 length: 15 residues. V was shortened by 6 bases and J by 0 bases, with 12 bases between the two germline ends. Germline CDR1 SGHAT, CDR2 FQDESV (reference sequence). CDR3: CASSSTGRSGNTIYF. The CDR3, as DNA: TGTGCCAGCAGTTCTACAGGCCGCTCTGGAAACACCATATATTTT.

The chain joins TRBV29-1 to TRBJ1-4; weak D call: TRBD1 (6 bases). V lost 4 bases and J lost 8, with 11 bases in between. The CDR3 loop spans 12 amino acids. Germline V gives CDR1 SQVTM, CDR2 ANQGSEA. The CDR3 coding sequence is TGCAGCGTTGGACAGGCCACAGAAAAACTGTTTTTT. This gives the protein CSVGQATEKLFF.

The chain couples TRBV19 to TRBJ1-1, with D unresolved. This CDR3 is 13 amino acids long. V lost 4 bases and J lost 1, with 7 bases in between. Germline V lookup: CDR1 LNHDA, CDR2 SQIVND (reference sequence). CDR3 sequence (DNA): TGTGCCAGTAGTAACATGGGGAACACTGAAGCTTTCTTT. Translating gives CASSNMGNTEAFF.

The gene calls are TRBV18 and TRBJ2-3; 9 bases agree with TRBD1. Unmatched junction bases numbered 3, after V lost 3 bases and J lost 5 bases. The CDR3 loop spans 14 amino acids. From germline, CDR1 is KGHSH and CDR2 LQKENI. CDR3 sequence reads: CASSPGTGRDTQYF. CDR3 DNA sequence: TGTGCCAGCTCACCCGGGACAGGGCGAGATACGCAGTATTTT.

This clone is a singleton in its sample. The gene calls are TRBV9 and TRBJ1-5; 11 bases line up with TRBD1. The CDR3 has 16 amino acids. The trim removed 3 bases at V and 6 bases at J, leaving 8 bases unmatched. The germline CDR1 and CDR2 sequences are SGDLS and YYNGEE. The CDR3 protein is CASSATLGTGGQPQHF. In DNA, the CDR3 is TGTGCCAGCAGCGCTACGCTTGGGACAGGGGGTCAGCCCCAGCATTTT.

The genes are TRBV15 and TRBJ2-7, with 9 bases lining up with TRBD2. V gave up 0 bases and J gave up 3 bases; unmatched junction bases: 9. The CDR3 length is 17 residues. Germline CDR1 LNHNV, CDR2 YYDKDF (reference sequence). The CDR3 nucleotides read TGTGCCACCAGCAGAGATCCCCCGCTAGCGGGGAACTACGAGCAGTACGTC. Protein: CATSRDPPLAGNYEQYV.

As regards this clone: Compared with germline, one end of the junction differs, possibly owing to a read error. V and J are TRBV6-2 or TRBV6-3 and TRBJ2-3; 8 nucleotides line up with TRBD1. CDR1 is MNHEY and CDR2 is SVGEGT in the germline V gene. CDR3 length equals 13 residues. The chain's CDR3 is CASSYQDRVNPIF. The CDR3, as DNA: TGTGCCAGCAGTTATCAGGACAGGGTCAACCCCATTTTT.

This clone was counted once. The chain couples TRBV5-4 to TRBJ1-1; D remains unclear. Germline CDR1 SGHNT, CDR2 YYREEE (reference sequence). Trimming cost V 4 bases and J 1 base, with 14 bases left between them. This CDR3 region has 15 residues. The CDR3 reads CASSPMWLENTEAFF. CDR3 coding DNA: TGTGCCAGCAGCCCAATGTGGTTGGAGAACACTGAAGCTTTCTTT. Together with reference TRBV5-4 and TRBJ1-1, the CDR3 gives the full variable domain: ETGVTQSPTHLIKTRGQQVTLRCSSQSGHNTVSWYQQALGQGPQFIFQYYREEENGRGNFPPRFSGLQFPNYSSELNVNALELDDSALYLCASSPMWLENTEAFFGQGTRLTVV.

The rearrangement links TRBV7-7 to TRBJ1-1; the D is unclear. The germline V gene encodes CDR1 SSHAT and CDR2 FNYEAQ (reference sequence). Trimming pared 3 bases from V and 1 base from J, leaving 6 bases between. CDR3 length: 13 amino acids. Here the CDR3 reads CASSLATNTEAFF. In DNA, the CDR3 is TGTGCCAGCAGCTTGGCTACGAACACTGAAGCTTTCTTT.

This chain uses TRBV5-1 with TRBJ1-1, with TRBD1 matching 8 bases. The CDR3 covers 14 residues. Germline values: CDR1 SGHRS, CDR2 YFSETQ. With V trimmed by 3 bases and J by 3 bases, 4 bases remained unmatched. This CDR3 reads CASSSQGADTEAFF. The CDR3 DNA is TGCGCCAGCAGCTCGCAGGGGGCGGACACTGAAGCTTTCTTT. The entire variable domain, with the rest obtained from reference TRBV5-1 and TRBJ1-1, is as follows: KAGVTQTPRYLIKTRGQQVTLSCSPISGHRSVSWYQQTPGQGLQFLFEYFSETQRNKGNFPGRFSGRQFSNSRSEMNVSTLELGDSALYLCASSSQGADTEAFFGQGTRLTVV.